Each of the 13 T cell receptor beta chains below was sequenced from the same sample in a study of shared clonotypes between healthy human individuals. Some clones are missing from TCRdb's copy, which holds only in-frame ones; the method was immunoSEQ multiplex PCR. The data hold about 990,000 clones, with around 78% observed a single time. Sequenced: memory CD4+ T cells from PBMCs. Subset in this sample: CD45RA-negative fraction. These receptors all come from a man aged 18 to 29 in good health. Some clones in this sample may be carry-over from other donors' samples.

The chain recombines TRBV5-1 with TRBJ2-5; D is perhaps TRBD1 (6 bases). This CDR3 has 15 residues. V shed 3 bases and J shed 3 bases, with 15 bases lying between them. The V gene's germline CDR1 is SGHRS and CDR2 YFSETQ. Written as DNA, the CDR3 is TGCGCCAGCAGCTCCCAGGGCAGGGGCGAAGAGACCCAGTACTTC. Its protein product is CASSSQGRGEETQYF.

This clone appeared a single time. The CDR3 spells CASSLIRDGELFF. The CDR3 coding sequence is TGTGCCAGCAGCTTAATACGGGACGGGGAGCTGTTTTTT. The V and J genes are TRBV7-3 and TRBJ2-2; tentative D call: TRBD2 (5 bases). CDR1 SGHTA and CDR2 FQGTGA come from the germline V gene. The CDR3 sequence is 13 residues long. V dropped 1 base and J dropped 7 bases, with 7 bases sitting between them.

CDR3: CASSRPTVTDTQYF. As DNA, the CDR3 is TGTGCCAGCAGCCGACCTACAGTTACAGATACGCAGTATTTT. This chain uses TRBV7-6 with TRBJ2-3; D call uncertain. The V and J ends lost 5 bases and 3 bases respectively, with 12 bases between them. This CDR3 comprises 14 residues. Germline CDR1 and CDR2: SGHVS and FNYEAQ. Based on the CDR3 plus reference TRBV7-6 and TRBJ2-3, the full variable domain is GAGVSQSPRYKVTKRGQDVALRCDPISGHVSLYWYRQALGQGPEFLTYFNYEAQQDKSGLPNDRFSAERPEGSISTLTIQRTEQRDSAMYRCASSRPTVTDTQYFGPGTRLTVL.

Here the CDR3 reads CACKMGSGLTGELFF. CDR3 sequence (DNA): TGTGCCTGCAAGATGGGAAGCGGGTTAACCGGGGAGCTGTTTTTT. V and J are TRBV6-1 and TRBJ2-2; TRBD2 might be the D (6 bases). Germline values: CDR1 MNHNS, CDR2 SASEGT. The CDR3 loop spans 15 amino acids. V lost 11 bases, J lost 5 bases, and 21 bases lay in between.

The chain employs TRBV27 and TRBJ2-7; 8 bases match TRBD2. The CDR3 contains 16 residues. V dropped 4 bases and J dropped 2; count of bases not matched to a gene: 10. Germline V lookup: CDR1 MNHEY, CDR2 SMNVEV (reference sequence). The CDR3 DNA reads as TGTGCCAGCAGTTCCCTTGGTAGCGGGAAGACCTACGAGCAGTACTTC. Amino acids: CASSSLGSGKTYEQYF.

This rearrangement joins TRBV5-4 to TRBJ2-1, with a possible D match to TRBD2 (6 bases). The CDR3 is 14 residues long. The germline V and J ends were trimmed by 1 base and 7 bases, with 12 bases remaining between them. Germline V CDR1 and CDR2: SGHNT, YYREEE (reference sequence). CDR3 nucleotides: TGTGCCAGCAGCTTGCCCTTGACTAGAAATGAGCAGTTCTTC. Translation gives CASSLPLTRNEQFF.

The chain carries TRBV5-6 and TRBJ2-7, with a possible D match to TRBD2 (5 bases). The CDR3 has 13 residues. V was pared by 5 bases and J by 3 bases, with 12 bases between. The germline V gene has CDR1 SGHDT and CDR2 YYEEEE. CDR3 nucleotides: TGTGCCAGCAGACTTGGAGGCAGCTACGAGCAGTACTTC. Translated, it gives CASRLGGSYEQYF.

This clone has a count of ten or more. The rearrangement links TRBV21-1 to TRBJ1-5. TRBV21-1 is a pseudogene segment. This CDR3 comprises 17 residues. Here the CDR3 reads CASSKEEGPRSNQPQHF. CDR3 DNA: TGTGCCAGCAGCAAAGAGGAAGGGCCAAGGAGCAATCAGCCCCAGCATTTT.

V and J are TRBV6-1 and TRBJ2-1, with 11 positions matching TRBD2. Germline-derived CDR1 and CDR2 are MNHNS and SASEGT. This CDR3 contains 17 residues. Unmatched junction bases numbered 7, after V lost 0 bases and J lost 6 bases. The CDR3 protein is CASSEAFGLAGLNEQFF. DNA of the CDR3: TGTGCCAGCAGTGAAGCCTTCGGACTAGCGGGCCTCAATGAGCAGTTCTTC.

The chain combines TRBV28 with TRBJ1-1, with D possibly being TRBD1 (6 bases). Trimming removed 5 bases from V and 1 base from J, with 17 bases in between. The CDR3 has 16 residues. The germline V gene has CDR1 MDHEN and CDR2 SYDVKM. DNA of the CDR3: TGTGCCAGCAGTCCCTATCCACAGGGCGGGAACACTGAAGCTTTCTTT. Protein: CASSPYPQGGNTEAFF. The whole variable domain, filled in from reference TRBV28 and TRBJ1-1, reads DVKVTQSSRYLVKRTGEKVFLECVQDMDHENMFWYRQDPGLGLRLIYFSYDVKMKEKGDIPEGYSVSREKKERFSLILESASTNQTSMYLCASSPYPQGGNTEAFFGQGTRLTVV.

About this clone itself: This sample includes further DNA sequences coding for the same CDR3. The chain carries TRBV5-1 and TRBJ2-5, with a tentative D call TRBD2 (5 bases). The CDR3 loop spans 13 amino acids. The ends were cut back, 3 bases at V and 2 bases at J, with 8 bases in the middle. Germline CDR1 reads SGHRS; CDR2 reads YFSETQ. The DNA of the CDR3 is TGCGCCAGCAGCTCGGGGTTACAAGAGACCCAGTACTTC. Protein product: CASSSGLQETQYF. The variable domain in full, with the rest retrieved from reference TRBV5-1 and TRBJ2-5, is KAGVTQTPRYLIKTRGQQVTLSCSPISGHRSVSWYQQTPGQGLQFLFEYFSETQRNKGNFPGRFSGRQFSNSRSEMNVSTLELGDSALYLCASSSGLQETQYFGPGTRLLVL.

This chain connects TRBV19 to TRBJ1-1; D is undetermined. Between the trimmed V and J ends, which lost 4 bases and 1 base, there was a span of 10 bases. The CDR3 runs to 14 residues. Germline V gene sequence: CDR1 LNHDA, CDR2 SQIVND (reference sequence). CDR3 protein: CASSTFTENTEAFF. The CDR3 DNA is TGTGCCAGTAGTACTTTTACAGAGAACACTGAAGCTTTCTTT.

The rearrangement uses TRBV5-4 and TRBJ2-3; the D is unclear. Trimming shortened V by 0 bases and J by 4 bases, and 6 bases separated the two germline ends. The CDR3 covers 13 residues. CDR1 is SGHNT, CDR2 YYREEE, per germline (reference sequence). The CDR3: CASSLALPDTQYF. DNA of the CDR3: TGTGCCAGCAGCTTGGCTCTCCCAGATACGCAGTATTTT.